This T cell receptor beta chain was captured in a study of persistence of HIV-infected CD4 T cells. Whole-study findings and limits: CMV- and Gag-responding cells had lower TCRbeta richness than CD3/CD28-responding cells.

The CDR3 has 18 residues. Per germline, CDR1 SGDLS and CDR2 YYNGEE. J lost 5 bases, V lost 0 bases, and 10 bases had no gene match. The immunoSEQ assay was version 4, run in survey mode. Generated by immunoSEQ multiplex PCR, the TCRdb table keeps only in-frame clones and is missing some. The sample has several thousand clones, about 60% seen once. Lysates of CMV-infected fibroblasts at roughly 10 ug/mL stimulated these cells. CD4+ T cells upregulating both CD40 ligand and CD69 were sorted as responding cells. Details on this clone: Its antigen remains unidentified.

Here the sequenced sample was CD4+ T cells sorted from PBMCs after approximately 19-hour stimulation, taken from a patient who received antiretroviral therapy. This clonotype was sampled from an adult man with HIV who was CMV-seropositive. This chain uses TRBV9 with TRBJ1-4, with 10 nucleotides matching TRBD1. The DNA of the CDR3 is TGTGCCAGCAGCGTAGGGGGACAGGGGATTGTACAAAATGAAAAACTGTTTTTT. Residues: CASSVGGQGIVQNEKLFF.